A selection of T cell receptor beta chains follows, all from one sample in a study of blood T cell repertoires in COVID-19. Data came from immunoSEQ multiplex PCR; TCRdb stores just in-frame clones and leaves some out. The sample consists of 80,000 to 85,000 clones, around 80% of them appearing once. Sequenced material: peripheral blood. The source of these receptors is a human donor in a cohort sampled during active COVID-19. Each CDR3 is given with its conserved first and last residue. A D gene is named only where the DNA matches it firmly. Some rows have no size entry. The others give once, few or many, or a class for an expanded clone.

D gene	V gene	J gene	clone size	CDR3 protein
TRBD2	TRBV18	TRBJ2-3	once	CASSPSSGGADTQYF
NA	TRBV24-1	TRBJ2-3	few	CATSGPGTHTDTQYF
NA	TRBV12-3/TRBV12-4	TRBJ2-5	NA	CASSLVGTGAQYF
TRBD1	TRBV4-1	TRBJ1-2	NA	CASSQTWDRNYGYTF
NA	TRBV7-9	TRBJ2-5	NA	CASSQSQLRDFLQETQYF
NA	TRBV3-1/TRBV3-2	TRBJ1-6	NA	CASSQQVIGSPLHF
TRBD2	TRBV4-2	TRBJ2-7	NA	CASSQEAGGPNSYEQYF
TRBD1	TRBV6-5	TRBJ2-5	NA	CARTQGLPETQYF
NA	TRBV30	TRBJ2-3	NA	CAWSVSTTSTDTQYF
TRBD1	TRBV15	TRBJ1-1	NA	CATSRGSGGYAEAFF
NA	TRBV7-2	TRBJ2-1	NA	CASSRTGSEQFF
NA	TRBV28	TRBJ2-3	NA	CASCRTETDTQYF
TRBD2	TRBV9	TRBJ2-1	NA	CASSVTTSGPYNEQFF
NA	TRBV30	TRBJ2-7	NA	CAWIRDSANYEQYF
NA	TRBV7-2	TRBJ2-1	NA	CASSLLQGADEQFF
TRBD1	TRBV29-1	TRBJ2-7	NA	CSGGQGGSYEQYF
TRBD1	TRBV3-1/TRBV3-2	TRBJ1-4	NA	CASSQQGQLGEKLFF
TRBD1	TRBV4-1	TRBJ1-1	NA	CASSQDDRATEAFF
NA	TRBV5-6	TRBJ2-3	NA	CASSSRGTDTQYF
NA	TRBV9	TRBJ1-2	NA	CASSVDRNYGYTF
TRBD2	TRBV6-4	TRBJ2-3	few	CASSASGGADTQYF
NA	TRBV11-2	TRBJ2-1	NA	CASKRTQTTYNEQFF
TRBD2	TRBV19	TRBJ2-2	NA	CASSGRESGNAGELFF
NA	TRBV11-1	TRBJ1-2	NA	CASSFVGKAGYTF
NA	TRBV5-4	TRBJ1-1	NA	CASRNQGGTEAFF
NA	TRBV15	TRBJ2-7	few	CATSRDNQGYEQYF
TRBD1	TRBV19	TRBJ1-1	NA	CASTPVDRVNTEAFF
TRBD2	TRBV6-5	TRBJ2-3	NA	CASLTSGGVDTQYF
TRBD2	TRBV7-2	TRBJ2-2	few	CASSLAYGGGPTGELFF
NA	TRBV6-5	TRBJ2-1	NA	CASSYWSGSHNEQFF
NA	TRBV24-1	TRBJ1-2	NA	CATSDNYRVYGYTF
NA	TRBV3-1/TRBV3-2	TRBJ1-3	NA	CASSPSTGNTIYF
NA	TRBV3-1/TRBV3-2	TRBJ1-2	NA	CASSPRSPHNYGYTF
NA	TRBV19	TRBJ1-2	NA	CASSIGPYGYTF
NA	TRBV5-1	TRBJ2-3	once	CASSLPGTDTQYF
NA	TRBV18	TRBJ1-4	NA	CASSPSPGISLVSLFF
TRBD1	TRBV6-5	TRBJ2-1	NA	CASSASRTGDEQFF
TRBD2	TRBV10-3	TRBJ2-5	NA	CAISAGGGRQETQYF
NA	TRBV12-1	TRBJ2-7	NA	CASSCSGQSSYEQYF
TRBD2	TRBV6-5	TRBJ2-5	NA	CASSSLAGGQETQYF
TRBD1	TRBV4-2	TRBJ1-2	NA	CASSGPGTGAYGYTF
NA	TRBV3-1/TRBV3-2	TRBJ2-7	NA	CASSQFKSYEQYF
TRBD1	TRBV19	TRBJ2-1	NA	CASSTGQGRGNNEQFF
NA	TRBV11-2	TRBJ2-7	NA	CASSLGSQGSYEQYF
NA	TRBV5-1	TRBJ1-2	NA	CASSLHNRVGYTF
TRBD1	TRBV3-1/TRBV3-2	TRBJ1-1	NA	CASSQRGLGTEAFF